This TCR beta chain was recovered during a study of T-cell memory formation after mild COVID-19. General study points: Clones shrinking from day 15 to 85 showed even CD4/CD8 mixes; later expanders tilted CD4+.

TCRdb fed the 5' RACE reads into MiXCR, producing one record per CDR3 protein. This sample yields 550,000 to 650,000 distinct CDR3 sequences, of which around 16% are seen a single time; roughly 8% belongs to the top ten. This clonotype was seen ten or more times. Its antigen is as yet unknown. The receptor was isolated from an adult woman who had mild COVID-19 (a few samples of this study predate the infection). Cell type and time point are not known. The sequenced material came from PBMCs or a T cell subset sorted from them (not recorded which).

The CDR3 DNA sequence: TGTGCCAGCAGCCACCCCAGAGGACGAAGTCTGAACTATGGCTACACCTTC. This codes for CASSHPRGRSLNYGYTF. The rearrangement uses TRBV3-1 and TRBJ1-2; D not resolved. V lost 3 bases and J 2 bases, leaving 19 bases between the germline ends. Germline-derived CDR1 and CDR2 are LGHDT and YNNKEL (reference sequence). The CDR3 consists of 17 residues.